The T cell receptor (beta chain) under discussion was sequenced for a study of somatic mutations in cytotoxic T cells in rheumatoid arthritis. Across the study: Flow sorting yielded some V beta antibody-stained T-cell populations at nearly 100% purity, among them V beta1+ cells sequenced for TCRB.

Notes on this clone: Its antigen is unknown.

Study-level points and caveats: Patients with rheumatoid arthritis did not differ significantly from age-matched healthy controls in CD8+ T-cell clonality.

In the original analysis: Matches to published virus-specific TCRB sequences were rare among patient CD8+ clones larger than 1%. Here immunoSEQ multiplex PCR was the method, and the copy in TCRdb shows in-frame clones only, minus some. V, J and clone size were drawn from that table, and D and trimming were deduced from the DNA. The table includes fewer than 25,000 clones, 65% to 70% detected once. This CDR3 is built from 15 residues. Germline V CDR1 and CDR2: MNHEY, SVGAGI. Trimming removed 5 bases from V and 4 bases from J; junction bases left unmatched: 4. Sequencing was performed on CD8+ T cells sorted from blood. This chain uses TRBV6-5 with TRBJ2-1; 11 positions agree with TRBD2. This TCR was recovered from an adult with rheumatoid arthritis. The CDR3 DNA reads TGTGCCAGCAGTCTAGCGGGGGGAATATACAATGAGCAGTTCTTC. It yields the protein CASSLAGGIYNEQFF.